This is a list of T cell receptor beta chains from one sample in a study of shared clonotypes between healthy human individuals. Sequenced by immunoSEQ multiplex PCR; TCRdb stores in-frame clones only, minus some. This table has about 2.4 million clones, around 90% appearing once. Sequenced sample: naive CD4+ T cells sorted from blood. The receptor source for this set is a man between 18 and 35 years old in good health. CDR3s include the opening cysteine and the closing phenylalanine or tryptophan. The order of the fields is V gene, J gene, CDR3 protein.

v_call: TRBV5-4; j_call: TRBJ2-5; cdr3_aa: CASSLKRDQETQYF
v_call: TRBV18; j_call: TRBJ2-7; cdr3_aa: CASSSDRSRYEQYF
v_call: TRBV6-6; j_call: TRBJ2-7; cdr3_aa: CASSYPDRSGSAEQYF
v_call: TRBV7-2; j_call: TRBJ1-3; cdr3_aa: CASSFDRGRGNTIYF
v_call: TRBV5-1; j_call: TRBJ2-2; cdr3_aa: CASKEGSQLTGELFF
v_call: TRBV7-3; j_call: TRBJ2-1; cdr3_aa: CASSPSGGANEQFF
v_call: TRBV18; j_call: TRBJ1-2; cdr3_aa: CASSLQGALAGYTF
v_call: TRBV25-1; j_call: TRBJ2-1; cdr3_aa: CASTLAGAEQFF
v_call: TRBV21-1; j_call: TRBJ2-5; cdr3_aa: CASSRRGVTETQYF
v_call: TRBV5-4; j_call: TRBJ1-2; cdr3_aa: CASSLRGAGTYGYTF
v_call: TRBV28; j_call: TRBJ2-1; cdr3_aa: CASSRDRKRERTYNEQFF
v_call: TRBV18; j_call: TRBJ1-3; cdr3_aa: CASSSTVLGSGNTIYF
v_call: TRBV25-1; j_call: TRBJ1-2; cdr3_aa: CASSDGYGYTF
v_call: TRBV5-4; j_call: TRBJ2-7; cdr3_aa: CASSPTGTYEQYF
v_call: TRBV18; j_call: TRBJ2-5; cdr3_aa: CASSPAPVPLETQYF
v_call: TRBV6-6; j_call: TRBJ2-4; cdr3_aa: CASTQGGSKNIQYF
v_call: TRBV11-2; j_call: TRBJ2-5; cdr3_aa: CASSLGGAETQYF
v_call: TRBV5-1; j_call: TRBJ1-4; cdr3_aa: CASRTTGEEKLFF
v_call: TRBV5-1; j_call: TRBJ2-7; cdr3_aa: CASSFGNEQYF